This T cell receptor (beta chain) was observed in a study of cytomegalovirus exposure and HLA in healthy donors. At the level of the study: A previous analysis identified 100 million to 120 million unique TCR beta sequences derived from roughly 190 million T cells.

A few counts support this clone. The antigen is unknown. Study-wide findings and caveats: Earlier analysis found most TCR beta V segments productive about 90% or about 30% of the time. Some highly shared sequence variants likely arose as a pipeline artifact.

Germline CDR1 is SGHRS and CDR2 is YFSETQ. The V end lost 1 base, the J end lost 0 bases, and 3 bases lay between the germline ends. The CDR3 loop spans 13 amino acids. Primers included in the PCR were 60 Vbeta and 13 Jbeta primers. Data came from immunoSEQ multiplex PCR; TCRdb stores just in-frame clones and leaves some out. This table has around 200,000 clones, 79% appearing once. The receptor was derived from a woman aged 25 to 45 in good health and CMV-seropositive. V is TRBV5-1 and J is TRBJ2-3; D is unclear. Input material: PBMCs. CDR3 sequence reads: CASSLPSTDTQYF. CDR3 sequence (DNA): TGCGCCAGCAGCTTGCCTAGCACAGATACGCAGTATTTT.